This section outlines one TCR beta chain sequence together with its context. A second PCR, run for roughly 7 to 11 cycles, used a sample-barcoded 5' primer plus a J-beta primer mix. At least 3 million CDR3-containing paired-end reads were obtained per sample. MiXCR was run by TCRdb on the 5' RACE reads, yielding one entry per CDR3 protein. The profile shows fewer than 950,000 distinct CDR3 sequences, approximately 35% of them singletons. This specimen belongs to a study of blood T cells in healthy people across ages. Researchers report isolating at least 7 million PBMCs per sample. With each sample, at least 6 micrograms of total RNA were extracted. The CDR3 length is 15 residues. The germline V gene has CDR1 SNHLY and CDR2 FYNNEI. V was shortened by 6 bases and J by 5 bases, with 19 bases between the two germline ends.

This receptor was identified in a man aged 18 to 29 in good health. The V gene is TRBV2, the J gene TRBJ1-1; D is ambiguous. The sample consisted of blood. CDR3 nucleotide sequence: TGTGCCAGCAGGGACCGATTGGCGGCGGGGACTGAAGCTTTCTTT. Its protein product is CASRDRLAAGTEAFF.